The rows below give T cell receptor beta chains drawn from one sample of a study of T cells in Graves' hyperthyroidism and ophthalmopathy. TCRdb analysed the multiplex PCR reads with MiXCR anew, one entry per CDR3 protein. The sample includes 370,000 or so distinct CDR3 sequences, approximately 15% of them seen just once. The sample consisted of blood. Every receptor here comes from a man aged 25-45 years with Graves' hyperthyroidism that later progressed to Graves' ophthalmopathy. CDR3s leave out the opening cysteine and the closing phenylalanine or tryptophan.

TRBV7-9	TRBJ2-5	ASSPQGRKETQY
TRBV11-3	TRBJ1-1	ASSFQENTEAF
TRBV7-2	TRBJ2-3	ASSYPGQGRDTQY
TRBV28	TRBJ2-5	ASSSAAGGRETQY
TRBV20-1	TRBJ2-3	SAWTSGSTDTQY
TRBV6-2/TRBV6-3	TRBJ1-2	ASSIRQGTGYGYT
TRBV19	TRBJ2-3	ASSMGWIDTDTQY
TRBV7-6	TRBJ2-1	ASSFGPLDEQF
TRBV29-1	TRBJ2-3	SAGGGQGRADTQY
TRBV20-1	TRBJ2-7	SARTKTGTYEQY
TRBV28	TRBJ1-1	ASSPLRESSEAF
TRBV20-1	TRBJ1-5	STRGHYRGTSNQPQH
TRBV6-1	TRBJ2-5	ASCRDREETQY
TRBV6-1	TRBJ2-5	ASRQIGQGETQY
TRBV3-1	TRBJ1-2	ASSQKGSYGYT
TRBV12-3/TRBV12-4	TRBJ1-2	ASSPKGNYGYT
TRBV7-2	TRBJ1-2	ASSLGQLPYGYT
TRBV18	TRBJ1-6	ASSPNPGQNNSPLH
TRBV12-5	TRBJ2-5	ASGLVLNRATETQY
TRBV5-6	TRBJ1-1	ASSPDRGRTEAF
TRBV19	TRBJ2-7	ASSIDRGSDEQY
TRBV12-3/TRBV12-4	TRBJ2-3	ASRMLTRAADTQY
TRBV6-1	TRBJ1-5	ASSWANRGGNQPQH
TRBV13	TRBJ2-3	ASSPLEGYQY
TRBV7-9	TRBJ2-1	ASQLARESLEQF
TRBV28	TRBJ2-1	ASSLCGLAGGSSYNEQF
TRBV29-1	TRBJ1-4	SVEPGLNEKLF
TRBV7-9	TRBJ2-7	ASSLGQVDYEQY
TRBV18	TRBJ1-6	ASSPEGWNSPLH
TRBV28	TRBJ2-7	ASSPFARTASSYEQY
TRBV2	TRBJ1-6	ASRGGQGDSPLH
TRBV7-6	TRBJ2-3	ASSPWSRGGTDTQY
TRBV19	TRBJ2-3	ASRPLAGVGDTQY